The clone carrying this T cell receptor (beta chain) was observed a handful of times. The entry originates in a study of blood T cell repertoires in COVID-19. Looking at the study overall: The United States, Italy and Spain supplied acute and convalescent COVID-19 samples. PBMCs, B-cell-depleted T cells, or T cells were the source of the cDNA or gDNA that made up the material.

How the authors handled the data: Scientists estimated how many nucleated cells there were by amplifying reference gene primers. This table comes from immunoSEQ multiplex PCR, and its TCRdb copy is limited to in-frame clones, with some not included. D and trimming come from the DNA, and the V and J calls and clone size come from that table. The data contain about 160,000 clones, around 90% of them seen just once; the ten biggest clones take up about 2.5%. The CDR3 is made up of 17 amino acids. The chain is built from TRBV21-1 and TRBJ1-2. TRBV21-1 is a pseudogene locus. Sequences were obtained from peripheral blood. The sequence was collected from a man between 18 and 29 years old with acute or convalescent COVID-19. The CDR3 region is CASSKVHGGPSFYGYTF. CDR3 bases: TGTGCCAGCAGCAAAGTTCATGGAGGGCCTTCTTTTTATGGCTACACCTTC.